This TCR beta chain was identified during a study of blood T cell repertoires in COVID-19. Overall study context: COVID-19 samples collected from the United States, Italy and Spain covered acute and convalescent phases. In each case, the material was cDNA or gDNA derived from T cells, B-cell-depleted T cells, or PBMCs.

Original processing methods: Reference gene primer amplification gave estimated nucleated cell counts. The method was immunoSEQ multiplex PCR; TCRdb's version includes in-frame clones alone and lacks a portion of them. V, J and clone size derive from that table, while D and trimming were established from the DNA sequence. Among about 200,000 clones listed, approximately 90% were seen once. The CDR3 totals 13 residues. V was pared by 3 bases and J by 5 bases, with 8 bases between. From germline, CDR1 is LNHDA and CDR2 SQIVND (reference sequence). This chain connects TRBV19 to TRBJ2-1; D ambiguous. The sample comprised peripheral blood. This sequence originates from a man between 60 and 75 years old who had recovered from COVID-19. The CDR3 bases are TGTGCCAGTAGTATTGTCAACAACAATGAGCAGTTCTTC. Translation: CASSIVNNNEQFF.